Listed here is a single T cell receptor (beta chain). No antigen is known for it. Sequenced by immunoSEQ multiplex PCR; TCRdb stores in-frame clones only, minus some. The sample gives 150,000 to 200,000 clones, around 94% of which show up once; under 2% is in the top ten. This CDR3 has 15 residues. Trimming cost V 7 bases and J 5 bases, with 20 bases left between them. The germline V gene encodes CDR1 MNHEY and CDR2 SVGAGI. Second-dose schedules of about 4 or about 12 weeks were combined. The record originates from a study of T cell responses to AZD1222 COVID-19 vaccine. Study results and caveats: Mostly white British, mostly female donors; authors suggested clonal diversity may be underestimated. Repertoires were collected only later (after the peak T cell response had occurred). Rises in breadth and depth of Spike-specific TCRs came after two AZD1222 doses.

This material consisted of peripheral blood, taken 28 days after the second AZD1222 dose. The clonotype comes from an adult who received the AZD1222 COVID-19 vaccine. The chain recombines TRBV6-5 with TRBJ1-2; the D gene is possibly TRBD1 (5 bases). CDR3 residues: CASTQWDGVEYGYTF. CDR3 bases: TGTGCCAGCACTCAGTGGGACGGAGTGGAGTATGGCTACACCTTC.